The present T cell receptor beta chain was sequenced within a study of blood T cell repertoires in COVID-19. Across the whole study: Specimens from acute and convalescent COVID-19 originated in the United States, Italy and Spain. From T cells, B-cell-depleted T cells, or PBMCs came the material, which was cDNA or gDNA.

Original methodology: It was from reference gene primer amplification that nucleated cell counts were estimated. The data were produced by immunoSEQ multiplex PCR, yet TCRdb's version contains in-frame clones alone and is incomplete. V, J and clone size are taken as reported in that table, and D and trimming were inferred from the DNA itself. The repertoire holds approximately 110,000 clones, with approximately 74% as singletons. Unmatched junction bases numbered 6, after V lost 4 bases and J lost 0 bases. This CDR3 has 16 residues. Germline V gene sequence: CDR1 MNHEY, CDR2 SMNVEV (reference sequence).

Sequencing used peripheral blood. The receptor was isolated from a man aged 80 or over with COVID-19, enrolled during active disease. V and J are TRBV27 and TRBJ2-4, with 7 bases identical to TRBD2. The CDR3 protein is CASSSLAELAKNIQYF. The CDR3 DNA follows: TGTGCCAGCAGTTCTCTAGCGGAACTAGCCAAAAACATTCAGTACTTC.